These T cell receptor beta chains were read from a single sample in a study of cytomegalovirus exposure and HLA in healthy donors. This table comes from immunoSEQ multiplex PCR, and its TCRdb copy is limited to in-frame clones, with some not included. The sample includes 200,000 to 250,000 clones, around four fifths of them seen just once. Sequences were obtained from PBMCs. All receptors come from a man in his forties or fifties in good health and CMV-seronegative. Both conserved end residues are part of each CDR3. The D gene is left open where the match is weak. Rows may omit the clone size; those that give it use once, few, many or a size class.

V,J,length,size,D,DNA,CDR3
TRBV14,TRBJ2-2,18,NA,TRBD2,TGTGCCAGCAGCCAAGCACTACTCTTGGCGGGAGGGCCCGGGGAGCTGTTTTTT,CASSQALLLAGGPGELFF
TRBV5-4,TRBJ2-2,16,NA,NA,TGTGCCAGCAGCTTGGTTGGACTCGCGAACACCGGGGAGCTGTTTTTT,CASSLVGLANTGELFF
TRBV28,TRBJ2-2,14,NA,TRBD2,TGTGCCAGCAAGGGCGGGAGGCTAACCGGGGAGCTGTTTTTT,CASKGGRLTGELFF
TRBV7-9,TRBJ2-1,15,NA,NA,TGTGCCAGCAGCCCAGGCTTTAGCTCCTACAATGAGCAGTTCTTC,CASSPGFSSYNEQFF
TRBV27,TRBJ2-3,13,NA,NA,TGTGCCAGCGCTCTCGGACATTCAGATACGCAGTATTTT,CASALGHSDTQYF
TRBV5-8,TRBJ2-3,15,NA,TRBD2,TGTGCCAGCAGGTGGAAAGGGAGGGAGGCAGATACGCAGTATTTT,CASRWKGREADTQYF
TRBV4-1,TRBJ1-1,15,NA,NA,TGCGCCAGCAGCCCCCGTTTACAGGGTAACACTGAAGCTTTCTTT,CASSPRLQGNTEAFF
TRBV28,TRBJ2-3,18,NA,NA,TGTGCCAGCAGTTTCCGGACAGGGTTAGCGGGCGGCACAGATACGCAGTATTTT,CASSFRTGLAGGTDTQYF
TRBV18,TRBJ2-1,13,NA,NA,TGTGCCAGCTCACCGGAACAGGGCAGGGAGCAGTTCTTC,CASSPEQGREQFF
TRBV28,TRBJ2-3,17,NA,NA,TGTGCCAGCAGTCGAGGAGGGGCCAGCCTTAGCACAGATACGCAGTATTTT,CASSRGGASLSTDTQYF
TRBV9,TRBJ1-5,15,NA,NA,TGTGCCAGCAGCGTAGCGGACTATAGCAATCAGCCCCAGCATTTT,CASSVADYSNQPQHF
TRBV2,TRBJ2-1,16,NA,TRBD2,TGTGCCAGCAGCAAGTTTCTAGCGGGAGGGCGTGGTGAGCAGTTCTTC,CASSKFLAGGRGEQFF
TRBV28,TRBJ2-5,14,NA,NA,TGTGCCAGCAGTTTCCCAGGCTCCCAAGAGACCCAGTACTTC,CASSFPGSQETQYF
TRBV7-9,TRBJ2-3,14,NA,NA,TGTGCCAGCAGCCACCGGTCAGGGGCAGATACGCAGTATTTT,CASSHRSGADTQYF
TRBV27,TRBJ2-7,14,NA,TRBD1,TGTGCCAGCAGTTTCGTTGGACAGGGGTACGAGCAGTACTTC,CASSFVGQGYEQYF
TRBV19,TRBJ1-1,14,NA,NA,TGTGCCAGTAGTATAGCAGTTACGAACACTGAAGCTTTCTTT,CASSIAVTNTEAFF
TRBV28,TRBJ1-1,13,NA,NA,TGTGCCAGCAGTTCGCGTTTCGGCACTGAAGCTTTCTTT,CASSSRFGTEAFF
TRBV5-1,TRBJ2-5,16,NA,NA,TGCGCCAGCACCCCACAAGGGAGGATGGGTAGGGAGACCCAGTACTTC,CASTPQGRMGRETQYF
TRBV5-1,TRBJ2-7,13,NA,TRBD1,TGCGCCAGCAGCTGGGACAGGACCCGGGAGCAGTACTTC,CASSWDRTREQYF
TRBV4-2,TRBJ1-1,16,NA,NA,TGTGCCAGCAGCCGGAGGTCATCACAGGGAGAGACTGAAGCTTTCTTT,CASSRRSSQGETEAFF
TRBV7-9,TRBJ1-5,15,few,TRBD1,TGTGCCAGCAGCTTAGGGGACAGGGATACTCAGCCCCAGCATTTT,CASSLGDRDTQPQHF
TRBV7-3,TRBJ2-3,14,NA,NA,TGTGCCAGCAGCTTAATGCGTTCCACAGATACGCAGTATTTT,CASSLMRSTDTQYF
TRBV6-5,TRBJ2-6,13,NA,NA,TGTGCCACCTTCAGCTCTGGGGCCAACGTCCTGACTTTC,CATFSSGANVLTF
TRBV28,TRBJ1-2,15,NA,NA,TGTGCCAGCAGTGGGATAGGGGGTACAGACTATGGCTACACCTTC,CASSGIGGTDYGYTF
TRBV9,TRBJ2-3,15,NA,TRBD2,TGTGCCAGCAGCCGTAGCGGGGGTAGCACAGATACGCAGTATTTT,CASSRSGGSTDTQYF
TRBV27,TRBJ2-2,14,NA,NA,TGTGCCAGCAAAAAAGACAGGAACACCGGGGAGCTGTTTTTT,CASKKDRNTGELFF
TRBV7-9,TRBJ1-2,14,NA,NA,TGTGCCAGCACCAAACAGACAGGCCGCTATGGCTACACCTTC,CASTKQTGRYGYTF
TRBV13,TRBJ2-3,13,NA,NA,TGTGCCAGCAGCCCGAGGGTTAGTGGTACGCAGTATTTT,CASSPRVSGTQYF
TRBV6-6,TRBJ1-2,15,NA,NA,TGTGCCAGCAGTGACACCGGGACTCACCCCTATGGCTACACCTTC,CASSDTGTHPYGYTF
TRBV6-4,TRBJ1-5,14,few,NA,TGTGCCAGCAGTGGTCCGTGGGGGGATCAGCCCCAGCATTTT,CASSGPWGDQPQHF
TRBV30,TRBJ2-7,15,once,TRBD2,TGTGCCTGGAAGCGGGACGCCTTGAGCTCCTACGAGCAGTACTTC,CAWKRDALSSYEQYF
TRBV4-2,TRBJ1-1,18,few,NA,TGTGCCAGCAGCCAAGAAGCACAGGGAAGGGTCATGAACACTGAAGCTTTCTTT,CASSQEAQGRVMNTEAFF
TRBV11-3,TRBJ2-7,14,NA,NA,TGTGCCAGCAGCCCACCGGGAGGGGGCCACGAGCAGTACTTC,CASSPPGGGHEQYF
TRBV14,TRBJ2-7,17,once,NA,TGTGCCAGCAGCCAAGTGAAGTGGGGGACAACTTTTTACGAGCAGTACTTC,CASSQVKWGTTFYEQYF
TRBV4-2,TRBJ2-1,14,NA,NA,TGTGCCAGCAGCCAAGGCGACGGGGGCAATGAGCAGTTCTTC,CASSQGDGGNEQFF
TRBV5-1,TRBJ1-4,14,NA,NA,TGCGCCAGCAGCGGGGGACACCCCGAAGAAAAACTGTTTTTT,CASSGGHPEEKLFF
TRBV5-1,TRBJ2-1,15,NA,TRBD2,TGCGCCAGCAGCCAGGGACTAGCGGGAGTCGATGAGCAGTTCTTC,CASSQGLAGVDEQFF
TRBV29-1,TRBJ1-5,16,NA,NA,TGCAGCGTCCGCACTTCGGGAGGAGATAGCAATCAGCCCCAGCATTTT,CSVRTSGGDSNQPQHF
TRBV29-1,TRBJ1-1,13,NA,TRBD1,TGCAGCGTAACACAGGGGCAGGGGACTGAAGCTTTCTTT,CSVTQGQGTEAFF
TRBV11-2,TRBJ1-5,14,NA,NA,TGTGCCAGCAGCCTAGATCGCGGGGACGGAGCCCAGCATTTT,CASSLDRGDGAQHF